Below are 6 T cell receptor beta chains sequenced from a single sample in a study of response to subunit inactivated influenza vaccine. TCRdb re-derived calls from the RT-PCR reads in MiXCR, one entry per CDR3 protein. The sample includes about 180,000 distinct CDR3 sequences, approximately 12% seen only once; the top ten take approximately 35%. This specimen consisted of CD8+ T cells sorted from PBMCs, obtained around 25 months after vaccination. The receptors come from a man aged 50 to 69 who received an inactivated influenza vaccine.

In this sample, this clonotype turned up a few times. The chain recombines TRBV25-1 with TRBJ2-4, with TRBD1 matching over 8 bases. Germline V gene data show CDR1 as MGHDK and CDR2 as SYGVNS. V dropped 8 bases and J dropped 8; count of bases not matched to a gene: 8. This CDR3 region has 13 residues. This CDR3 reads CASQGTGRDIQYF. CDR3 DNA sequence: TGTGCCAGCCAGGGGACAGGCCGCGACATTCAGTACTTC.

The CDR3: CASSYERIPPDGYTF. CDR3 nucleotides: TGTGCCAGCAGTTACGAACGGATCCCCCCGGATGGCTACACCTTC. The genes are TRBV6-5 and TRBJ1-2; D is unclear. CDR1 and CDR2 (germline): MNHEY, SVGAGI. V lost 2 bases and J lost 6, with 16 bases in between. The CDR3 loop spans 15 amino acids.

This clonotype was found many times. The rearrangement links TRBV6-2 or TRBV6-3 to TRBJ2-5; 7 nucleotides match TRBD1. The CDR3 runs 11 residues. Germline loops: CDR1 MNHEY, CDR2 SVGEGT. CDR3 nucleotide sequence: TGTACTACAGGGGCTCGGGAGACCCAGTACTTC. Translating gives CTTGARETQYF.

The chain carries TRBV5-8 and TRBJ2-3; tentatively, D is TRBD1 or TRBD2 (5 bases each). The V gene lost 5 bases and the J gene lost 2 bases, with 18 bases spanning the gap. Germline V gives CDR1 SGHTS, CDR2 YDEGEE. CDR3 length: 16 residues. The CDR3 DNA reads as TGTGCCAGCAGAGCGACTCCGGGACGTTCCACAGATACGCAGTATTTT. This gives the protein CASRATPGRSTDTQYF.

The rearrangement uses TRBV4-1 and TRBJ1-1, with a weak D call TRBD1 (5 bases). CDR1 MGHRA and CDR2 YSYEKL come from the germline V gene. This CDR3 has 15 residues. The germline V and J ends were trimmed by 4 bases and 4 bases, with 16 bases remaining between them. CDR3 nucleotides: TGCGCCAGCAGCCCACTACTCGGACAACCCACTGAAGCTTTCTTT. Its protein is CASSPLLGQPTEAFF.

This clonotype has ten or more counts. This chain links TRBV10-3 with TRBJ2-2; D may be TRBD2 (6 bases). The length of the CDR3 is 14 residues. The germline V gene has CDR1 ENHRY and CDR2 SYGVKD. V lost 2 bases to trimming and J lost 9 bases, with 13 bases between them. CDR3 bases: TGTGCCATCAGTGAGAGCAGGGCGGGACGGGAGCTGTTTTTT. It codes for CAISESRAGRELFF.